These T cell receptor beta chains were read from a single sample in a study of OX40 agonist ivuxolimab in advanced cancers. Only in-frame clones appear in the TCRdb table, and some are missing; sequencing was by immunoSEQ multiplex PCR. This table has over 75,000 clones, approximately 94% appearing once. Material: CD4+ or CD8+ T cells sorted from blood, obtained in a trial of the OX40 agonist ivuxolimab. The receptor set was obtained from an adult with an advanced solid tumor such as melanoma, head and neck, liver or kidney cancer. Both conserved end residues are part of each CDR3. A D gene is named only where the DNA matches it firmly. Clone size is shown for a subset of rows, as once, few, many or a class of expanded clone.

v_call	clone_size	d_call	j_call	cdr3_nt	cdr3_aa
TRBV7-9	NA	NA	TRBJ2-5	TGTGCCAGCCGACAGGACCAAGAGACCCAGTACTTC	CASRQDQETQYF
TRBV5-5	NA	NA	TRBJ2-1	TGTGCCAGCAGCTTGGGGCAGAGCTCCTACAATGAGCAGTTCTTC	CASSLGQSSYNEQFF
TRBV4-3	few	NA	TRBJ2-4	TGCGCCAGCAGCCAAGCTACCGGAGGCCCAAACATTCAGTACTTC	CASSQATGGPNIQYF
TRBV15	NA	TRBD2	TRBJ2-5	TGTGCCACCAGCAGAGCGACTAGCGTCGAGACCCAGTACTTC	CATSRATSVETQYF
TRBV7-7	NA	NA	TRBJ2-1	TGTGCTAGCACTCCTTTTGGGGGAGGTCCCAATGAGCAGTTCTTC	CASTPFGGGPNEQFF
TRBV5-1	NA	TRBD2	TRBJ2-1	TGCGCCAGCAGCTTGGGGTTGCGGGGGTCCTACAATGAGCAGTTCTTC	CASSLGLRGSYNEQFF
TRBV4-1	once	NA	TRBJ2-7	TGCGCCAGCAGCCAAGCAGTGGGCTCCTACGAGCAGTACTTC	CASSQAVGSYEQYF
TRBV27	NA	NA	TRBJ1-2	TGTGCCAGCAGTTTTGGGGGCTCGGGCTACACCTTC	CASSFGGSGYTF
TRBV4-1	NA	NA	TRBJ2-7	TGCGCCAGCAGCCAAGAAGAAAGGAGTTCCTACGAGCAGTACTTC	CASSQEERSSYEQYF
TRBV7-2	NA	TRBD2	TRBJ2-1	TGTGCCAGCAGCTCCTACGGGACTAGCGGAAACAATGAGCAGTTCTTC	CASSSYGTSGNNEQFF
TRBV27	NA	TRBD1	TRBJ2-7	TGTGCCAGCAGTTCGGGACAGGGGGCCTACGAGCAGTACTTC	CASSSGQGAYEQYF
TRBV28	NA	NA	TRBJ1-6	TGTGCCAGCAGTTTATTCGGGACGCATAATTCACCCCTCCACTTT	CASSLFGTHNSPLHF
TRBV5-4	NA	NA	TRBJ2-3	TGTGCCAGCAGCTTGTCTTTGGAGTTTGTAGATACGCAGTATTTT	CASSLSLEFVDTQYF
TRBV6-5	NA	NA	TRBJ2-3	TGTGCCAGCAGTCCCGCTAGCGCTAGCACAGATACGCAGTATTTT	CASSPASASTDTQYF
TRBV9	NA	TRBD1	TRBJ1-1	TGTGCCAGCAGTGCCGGGACAGGGAACACTGAAGCTTTCTTT	CASSAGTGNTEAFF
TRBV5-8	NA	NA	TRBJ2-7	TGTGCCAGCAGCTTGCAGATATCCTACGAGCAGTACTTC	CASSLQISYEQYF
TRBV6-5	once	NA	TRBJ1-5	TGTGCCAGCAGGATTTATAGCAATCAGCCCCAGCATTTT	CASRIYSNQPQHF
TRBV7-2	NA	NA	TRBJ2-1	TGTGCCAGCAGCTTAATAATTTACAATGAGCAGTTCTTC	CASSLIIYNEQFF
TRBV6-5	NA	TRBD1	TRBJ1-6	TGTGCCAGCAGTTACTCGACAGGGGGATCCCTCCACTTT	CASSYSTGGSLHF
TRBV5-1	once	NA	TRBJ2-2	TGCGCCAGCAGCTTCGGAGCTGGGGAGCTGTTTTTT	CASSFGAGELFF
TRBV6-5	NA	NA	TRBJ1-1	TGTGCCAGCAGTTACTCCCAGAACACTGAAGCTTTCTTT	CASSYSQNTEAFF
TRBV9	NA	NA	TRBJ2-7	TGTGCCAGCAGCGTAGGGGACATGGACGAGCAGTACTTC	CASSVGDMDEQYF
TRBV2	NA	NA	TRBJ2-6	TGTGCCAGCAGTGAAGGCAGGGCTGGGGCCAACGTCCTGACTTTC	CASSEGRAGANVLTF
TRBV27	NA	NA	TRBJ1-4	TGTGCCAGCAGTTCGGGGGGGTACGAAAAACTGTTTTTT	CASSSGGYEKLFF
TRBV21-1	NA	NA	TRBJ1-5	TGTGCCAGCAGCTTGGGCCATTATCAGCCCCAGCATTTT	CASSLGHYQPQHF
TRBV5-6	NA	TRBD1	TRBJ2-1	TGTGCCAGCAGCTCCAGATGGACAGGGGAGGTGGGTAATGAGCAGTTCTTC	CASSSRWTGEVGNEQFF
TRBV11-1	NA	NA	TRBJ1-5	TGTGCCAGCAGCTTAGTTCCAGGGGAGCAGCCCCAGCATTTT	CASSLVPGEQPQHF
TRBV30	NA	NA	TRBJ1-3	TGTGCCTGGAGTGAGGCCCTGCTCTCTGGAAACACCATATATTTT	CAWSEALLSGNTIYF
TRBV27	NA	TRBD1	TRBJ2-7	TGTGCCAGCAGTTTAGGGACAGGGCAGTCCTACGAGCAGTACTTC	CASSLGTGQSYEQYF
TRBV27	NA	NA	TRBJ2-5	TGTGCCAGCAGTTTAAGTACGTGGGACCAAGAGACCCAGTACTTC	CASSLSTWDQETQYF
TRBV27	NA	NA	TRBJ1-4	TGTGCCAGCAGTTTATACTCCGATCATGAAAAACTGTTTTTT	CASSLYSDHEKLFF
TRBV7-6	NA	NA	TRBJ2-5	TGTGCCAGCAGCTTAGGGACACAAGAGACCCAGTACTTC	CASSLGTQETQYF
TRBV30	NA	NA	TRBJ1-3	TGTGCCTGGAGTGGGGACGGAGAGCCCACCATATATTTT	CAWSGDGEPTIYF
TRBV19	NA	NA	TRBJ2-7	TGTGCCAGTAGTGGGGGGCCTAACGAGCAGTACTTC	CASSGGPNEQYF
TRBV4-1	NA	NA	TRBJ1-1	TGCGCCAGCAGCCAAGGGCAGAACACTGAAGCTTTCTTT	CASSQGQNTEAFF
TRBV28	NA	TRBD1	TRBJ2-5	TGTGCCAGCAGTGGGACAGCGGAGACCCAGTACTTC	CASSGTAETQYF
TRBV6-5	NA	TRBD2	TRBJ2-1	TGTGCCAGCAGCCCCAGCGGGGGGAAGGAAGAGCAGTTCTTC	CASSPSGGKEEQFF
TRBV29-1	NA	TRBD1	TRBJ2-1	TGCAGCGTTGTTCAGGGGGCTCTCGGGGATGAGCAGTTCTTC	CSVVQGALGDEQFF
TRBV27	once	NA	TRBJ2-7	TGTGCCAGCAGTTACCTGGAGTCGGGCGAGCAGTACTTC	CASSYLESGEQYF
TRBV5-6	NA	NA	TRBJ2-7	TGTGCCAGCAGCCCCGGTCGGACTTACGAGCAGTACTTC	CASSPGRTYEQYF
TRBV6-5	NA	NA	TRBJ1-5	TGTGCCAGCAGCCCCGTACGTAGGTTACAGCCCCAGCATTTT	CASSPVRRLQPQHF